This TCR beta chain was recorded in a study of T cell responses to AZD1222 COVID-19 vaccine. Notes on the study in general: Just a handful of AZD1222 recipients were seropositive at baseline.

Points on this clone: Its antigen is unidentified.

Germline loops: CDR1 SGHAT, CDR2 FQNNGV. With V trimmed by 5 bases and J by 6 bases, 4 bases remained unmatched. The CDR3 totals 13 residues. Profiled with immunoSEQ multiplex PCR; TCRdb holds only in-frame clones, not every one. The sample carries roughly 100,000 clones, roughly nine tenths recorded once. The rearrangement links TRBV11-2 to TRBJ1-2, with TRBD1 matching 9 bases. This clonotype was sampled from an adult in good health. Source: peripheral blood, taken on day 0 of AZD1222 vaccination. The CDR3 DNA is TGTGCCAGCAGCCCCCGGACAGGGGATGGCTACACCTTC. It is translated as CASSPRTGDGYTF.